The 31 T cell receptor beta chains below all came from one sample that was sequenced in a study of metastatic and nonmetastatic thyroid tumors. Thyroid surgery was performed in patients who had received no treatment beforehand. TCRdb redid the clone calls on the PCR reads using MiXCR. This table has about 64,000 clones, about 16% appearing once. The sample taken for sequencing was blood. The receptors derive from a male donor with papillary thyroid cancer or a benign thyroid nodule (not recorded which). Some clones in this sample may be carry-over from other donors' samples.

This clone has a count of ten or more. CDR3 coding DNA: TGCAGTGCGCGGACAGGGATCAACGTCGAGCAGTACGTC. This translates into CSARTGINVEQYV. The chain joins TRBV20-1 to TRBJ2-7; 8 nucleotides align to TRBD1. The germline CDR1 and CDR2 sequences are DFQATT and SNEGSKA (reference sequence). J gave up 6 bases and V 6 bases, and 10 bases lay outside the gene matches. CDR3 length: 13 amino acids.

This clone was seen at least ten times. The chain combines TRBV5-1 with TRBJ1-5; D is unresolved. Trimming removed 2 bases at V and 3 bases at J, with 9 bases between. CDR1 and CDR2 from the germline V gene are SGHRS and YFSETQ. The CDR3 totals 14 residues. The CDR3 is CASSLSGVNQPQHF. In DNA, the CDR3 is TGCGCCAGCAGCTTATCAGGAGTCAATCAGCCCCAGCATTTT.

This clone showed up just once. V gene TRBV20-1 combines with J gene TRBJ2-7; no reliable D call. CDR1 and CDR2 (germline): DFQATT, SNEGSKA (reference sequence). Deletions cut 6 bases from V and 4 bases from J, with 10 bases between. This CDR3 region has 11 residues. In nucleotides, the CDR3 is TGCAGTGCCACCAAGAAATACGAGCAGTACTTC. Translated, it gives CSATKKYEQYF.

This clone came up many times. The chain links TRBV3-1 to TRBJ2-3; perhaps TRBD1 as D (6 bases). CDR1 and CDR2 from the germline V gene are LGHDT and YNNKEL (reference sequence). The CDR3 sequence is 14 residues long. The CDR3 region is CAPSGSGRRGGQYF. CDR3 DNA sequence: TGTGCGCCGTCTGGGAGCGGTAGGCGAGGGGGGCAGTATTTT.

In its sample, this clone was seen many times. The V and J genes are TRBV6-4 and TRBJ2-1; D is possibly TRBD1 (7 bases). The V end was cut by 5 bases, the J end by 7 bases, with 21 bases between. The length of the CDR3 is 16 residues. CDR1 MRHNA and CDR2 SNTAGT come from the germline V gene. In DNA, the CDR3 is TGTGCCAGCAGTTCGGGACAGCCTAGAGGAGGGAATGAGCAGTTCTTC. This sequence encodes CASSSGQPRGGNEQFF.

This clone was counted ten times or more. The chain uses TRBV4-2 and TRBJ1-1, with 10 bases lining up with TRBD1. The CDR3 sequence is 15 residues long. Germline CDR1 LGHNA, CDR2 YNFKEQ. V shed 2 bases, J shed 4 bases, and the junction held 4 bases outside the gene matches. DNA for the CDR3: TGTGCCAGCAGCCAATTGGGACAGGGGAGCACTGAAGCTTTCTTT. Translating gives CASSQLGQGSTEAFF.

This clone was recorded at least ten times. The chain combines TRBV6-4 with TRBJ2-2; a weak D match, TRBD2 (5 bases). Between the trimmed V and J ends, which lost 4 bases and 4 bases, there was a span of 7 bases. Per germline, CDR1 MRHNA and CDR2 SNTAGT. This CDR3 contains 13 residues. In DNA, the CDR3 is TGTGCCAGCAGTGGGGGAGCCACCGGGGAGCTGTTTTTT. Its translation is CASSGGATGELFF.

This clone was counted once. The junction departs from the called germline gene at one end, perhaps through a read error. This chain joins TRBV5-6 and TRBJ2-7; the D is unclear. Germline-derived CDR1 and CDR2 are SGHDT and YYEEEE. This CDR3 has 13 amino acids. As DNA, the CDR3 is TGTGCCAGCAGCTTGTGGCCCTCCCACGAGCAGTACTTC. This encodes CASSLWPSHEQYF.

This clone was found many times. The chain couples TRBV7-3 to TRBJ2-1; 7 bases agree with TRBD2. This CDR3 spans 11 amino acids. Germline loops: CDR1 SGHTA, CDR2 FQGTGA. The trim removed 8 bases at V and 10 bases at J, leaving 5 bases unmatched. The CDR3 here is CASGAGEEQFF. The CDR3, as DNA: TGTGCCAGCGGGGCGGGAGAGGAGCAGTTCTTC.

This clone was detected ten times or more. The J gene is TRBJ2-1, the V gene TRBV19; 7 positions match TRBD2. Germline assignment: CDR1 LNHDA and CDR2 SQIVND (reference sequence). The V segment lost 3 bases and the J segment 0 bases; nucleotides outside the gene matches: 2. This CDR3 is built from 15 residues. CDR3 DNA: TGTGCCAGTAGTATTCCGGGGGGCTCCTACAATGAGCAGTTCTTC. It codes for CASSIPGGSYNEQFF.

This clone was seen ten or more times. CDR3 sequence reads: CASSEWENSPLHF. The CDR3 nucleotides read TGTGCCAGCAGTGAATGGGAGAATTCACCCCTCCACTTT. This sequence joins TRBV25-1 and TRBJ1-6; no clear D gene. V lost 1 base and J 7 bases, leaving 5 bases between the germline ends. The CDR3 has 13 residues. The germline gives CDR1 MGHDK, CDR2 SYGVNS.

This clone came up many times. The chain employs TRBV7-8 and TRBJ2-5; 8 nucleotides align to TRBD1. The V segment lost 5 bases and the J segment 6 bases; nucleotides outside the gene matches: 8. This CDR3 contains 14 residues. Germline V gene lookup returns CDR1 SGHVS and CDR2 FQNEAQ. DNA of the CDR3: TGTGCCAGCAGCAACGCAGGGGGCGCACAGACCCAGTACTTC. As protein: CASSNAGGAQTQYF.

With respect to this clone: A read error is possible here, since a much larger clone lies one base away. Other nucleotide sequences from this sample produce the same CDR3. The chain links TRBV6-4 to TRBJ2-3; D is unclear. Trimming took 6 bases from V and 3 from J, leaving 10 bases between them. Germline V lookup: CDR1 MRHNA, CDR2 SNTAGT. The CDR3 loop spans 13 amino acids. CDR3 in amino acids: CASSPGDTDTQYF. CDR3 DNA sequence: TGTGCCAGCAGCCCTGGTGATACAGATACGCAGTATTTT.

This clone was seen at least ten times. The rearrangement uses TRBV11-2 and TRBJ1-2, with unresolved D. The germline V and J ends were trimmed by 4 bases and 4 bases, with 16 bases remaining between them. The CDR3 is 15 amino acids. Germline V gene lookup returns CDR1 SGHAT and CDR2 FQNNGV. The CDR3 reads CASSSTRDEPYGYTF. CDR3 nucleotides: TGTGCCAGCAGCTCCACCCGAGATGAGCCCTATGGCTACACCTTC.

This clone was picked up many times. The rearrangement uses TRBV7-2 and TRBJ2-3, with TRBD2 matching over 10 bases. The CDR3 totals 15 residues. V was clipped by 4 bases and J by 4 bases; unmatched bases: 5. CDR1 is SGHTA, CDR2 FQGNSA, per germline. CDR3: CASSSSGSTSDTQYF. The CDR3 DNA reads TGTGCCAGCAGCTCTAGCGGGAGCACCTCAGATACGCAGTATTTT.

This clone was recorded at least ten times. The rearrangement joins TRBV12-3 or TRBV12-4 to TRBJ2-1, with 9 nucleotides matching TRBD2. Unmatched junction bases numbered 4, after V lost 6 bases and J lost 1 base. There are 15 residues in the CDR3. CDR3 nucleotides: TGTGCCAGCAGGGGGACTAGCAAGTCCTACAATGAGCAGTTCTTC. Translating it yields CASRGTSKSYNEQFF.

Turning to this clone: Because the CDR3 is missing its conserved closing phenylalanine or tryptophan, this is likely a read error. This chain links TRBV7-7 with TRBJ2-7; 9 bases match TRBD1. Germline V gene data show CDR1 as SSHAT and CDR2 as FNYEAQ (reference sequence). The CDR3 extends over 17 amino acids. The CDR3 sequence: CASSLSGGQGKPYEQYL. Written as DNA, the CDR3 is TGTGCTAGCAGCTTATCCGGGGGACAGGGAAAACCCTACGAGCAGTACCTC.

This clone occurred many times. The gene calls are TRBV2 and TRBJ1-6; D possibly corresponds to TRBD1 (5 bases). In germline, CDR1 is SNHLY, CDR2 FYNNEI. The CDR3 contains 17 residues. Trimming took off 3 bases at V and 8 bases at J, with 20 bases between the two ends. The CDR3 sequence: CASSEGPRGGKDSPLHF. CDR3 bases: TGTGCCAGCAGTGAGGGGCCCCGGGGGGGGAAGGATTCACCCCTCCACTTT.

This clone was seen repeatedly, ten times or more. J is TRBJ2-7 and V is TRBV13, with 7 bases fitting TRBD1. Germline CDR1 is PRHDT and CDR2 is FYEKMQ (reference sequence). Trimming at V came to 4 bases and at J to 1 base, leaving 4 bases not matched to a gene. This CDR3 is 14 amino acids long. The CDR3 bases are TGTGCCAGCAGCTCATGGGACAGTTCCTACGAGCAGTACGTC. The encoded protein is CASSSWDSSYEQYV.

CDR3 amino acids: CASSHQGWATQYF. The CDR3 bases are TGTGCCAGCAGCCACCAAGGCTGGGCCACCCAGTACTTC. The V call is TRBV28, the J call TRBJ2-5; D not certain. The CDR3 covers 13 residues. Trimming took off 6 bases at V and 8 bases at J, with 16 bases between the two ends. CDR1 MDHEN and CDR2 SYDVKM come from the germline V gene.

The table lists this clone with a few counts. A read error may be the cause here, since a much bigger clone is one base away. As DNA, the CDR3 is TGTGCCAGCATCTTACCAGGGGCCGGGGAGCTGTTTTTT. Its translation is CASILPGAGELFF. This chain links TRBV7-3 with TRBJ2-2; the D gene is possibly TRBD1 (6 bases). CDR1 is SGHTA, CDR2 FQGTGA, per germline. The CDR3 totals 13 residues.

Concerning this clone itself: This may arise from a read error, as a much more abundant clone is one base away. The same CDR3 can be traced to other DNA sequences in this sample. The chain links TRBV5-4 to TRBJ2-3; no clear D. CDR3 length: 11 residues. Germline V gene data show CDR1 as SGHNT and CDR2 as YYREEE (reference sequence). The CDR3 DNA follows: TGTGCCAGCAGCGCCGTGGATACACAGTATTTT. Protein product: CASSAVDTQYF. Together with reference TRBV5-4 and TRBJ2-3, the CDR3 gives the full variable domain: ETGVTQSPTHLIKTRGQQVTLRCSSQSGHNTVSWYQQALGQGPQFIFQYYREEENGRGNFPPRFSGLQFPNYSSELNVNALELDDSALYLCASSAVDTQYFGPGTRLTVL.

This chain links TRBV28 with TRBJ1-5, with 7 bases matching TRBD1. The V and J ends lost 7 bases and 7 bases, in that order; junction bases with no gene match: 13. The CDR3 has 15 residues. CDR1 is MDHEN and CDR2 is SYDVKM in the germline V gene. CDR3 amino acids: CASTPGGGGRQPQHF. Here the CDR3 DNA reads TGTGCCAGCACCCCAGGGGGAGGGGGTCGGCAGCCCCAGCATTTT.

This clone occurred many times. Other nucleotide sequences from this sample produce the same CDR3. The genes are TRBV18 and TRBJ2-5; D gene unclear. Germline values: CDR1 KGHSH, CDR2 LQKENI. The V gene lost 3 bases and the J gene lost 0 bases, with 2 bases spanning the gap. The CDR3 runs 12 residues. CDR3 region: CASSPNQETQYF. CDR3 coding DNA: TGTGCCAGCTCACCGAACCAAGAGACCCAGTACTTC.

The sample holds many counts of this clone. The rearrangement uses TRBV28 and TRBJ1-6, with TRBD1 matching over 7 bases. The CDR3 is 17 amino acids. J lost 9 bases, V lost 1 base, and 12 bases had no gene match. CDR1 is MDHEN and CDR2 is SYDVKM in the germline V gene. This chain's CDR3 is CASSLSEPTGWLSPLHF. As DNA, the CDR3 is TGTGCCAGCAGTTTATCCGAACCGACAGGGTGGCTTTCACCCCTCCACTTT.

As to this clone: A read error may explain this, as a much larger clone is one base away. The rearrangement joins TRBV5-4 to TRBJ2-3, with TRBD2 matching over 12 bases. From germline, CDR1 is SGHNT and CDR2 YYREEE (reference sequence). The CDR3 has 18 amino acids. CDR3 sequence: CASSVRALAGGGTDTRYF. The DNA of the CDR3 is TGTGCCAGCAGCGTGAGGGCTCTAGCGGGAGGGGGGACAGATACGCGGTATTTT.

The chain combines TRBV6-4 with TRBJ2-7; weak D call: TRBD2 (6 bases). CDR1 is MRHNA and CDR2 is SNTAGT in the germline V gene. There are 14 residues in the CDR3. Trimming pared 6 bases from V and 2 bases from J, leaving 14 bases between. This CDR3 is CASRARGRTYEQYF. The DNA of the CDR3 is TGTGCCAGCAGAGCTAGAGGGAGGACCTACGAGCAGTACTTC.

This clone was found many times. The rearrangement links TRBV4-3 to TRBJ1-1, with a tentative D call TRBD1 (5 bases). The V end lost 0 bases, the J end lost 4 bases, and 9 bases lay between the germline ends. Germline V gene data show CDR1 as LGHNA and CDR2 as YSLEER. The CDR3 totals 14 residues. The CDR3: CASSQDWGGTEAFF. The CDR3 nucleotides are TGCGCCAGCAGCCAAGATTGGGGGGGCACTGAAGCTTTCTTT.

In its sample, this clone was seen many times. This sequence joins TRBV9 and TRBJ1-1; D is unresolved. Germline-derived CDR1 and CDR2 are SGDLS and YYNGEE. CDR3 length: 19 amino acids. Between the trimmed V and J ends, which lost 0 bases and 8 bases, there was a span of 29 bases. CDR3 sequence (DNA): TGTGCCAGCAGCGTAGCTGGGAAGGCTCTCCAATCCCCGCTGAGAGAAGCTTTCTTT. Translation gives CASSVAGKALQSPLREAFF.

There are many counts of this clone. The CDR3 DNA reads as TGTGCCAGCAGCTTAGCTGGGAGCTCCTACGAGCAGTACTTC. It specifies CASSLAGSSYEQYF. This sequence joins TRBV7-9 and TRBJ2-7, with a weak D call TRBD2 (5 bases). V lost 0 bases and J lost 0, with 6 bases in between. Germline CDR1 is SEHNR and CDR2 is FQNEAQ (reference sequence). This CDR3 has 14 residues.

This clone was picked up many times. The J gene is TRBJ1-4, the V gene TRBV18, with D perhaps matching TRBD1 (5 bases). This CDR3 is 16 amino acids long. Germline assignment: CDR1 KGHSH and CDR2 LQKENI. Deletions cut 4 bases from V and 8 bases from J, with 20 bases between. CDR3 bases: TGTGCCAGCTCACTTACTACGGGGGGATTTGAGGAAAAACTGTTTTTT. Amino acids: CASSLTTGGFEEKLFF.